Listed below are T cell receptor beta chains from one sample, sequenced in a study of blood T cells in healthy people across ages. TCRdb ran MiXCR on the 5' RACE reads and lists one entry per CDR3 protein. Counted here are about 1.6 million distinct CDR3 sequences, roughly a third occurring once; the ten biggest clones make up approximately 11%. Specimen: blood. Receptors originate from a woman aged 30 to 39 in good health. CDR3s include the opening cysteine and the closing phenylalanine or tryptophan. The D gene is left open where the match is weak. Only part of the rows carry a size: once, few, many, or a class if the clone is expanded.

abundance	v_gene	d_gene	j_gene	CDR3nt	CDR3aa
few	TRBV12-3/TRBV12-4	.	TRBJ2-5	TGTGCCACATCCCGACAGGGAGGGTACCAAGAGACCCAGTACTTC	CATSRQGGYQETQYF
.	TRBV2	.	TRBJ2-3	TGTGCCAGCAGTGAAAGGACTTCCTCCACCACAGATACGCAGTATTTT	CASSERTSSTTDTQYF
.	TRBV14	TRBD1	TRBJ2-7	TGTGCCAGCAGCGCAATAGGGGGCCACGAGCAGTACTTC	CASSAIGGHEQYF
once	TRBV6-5	TRBD1	TRBJ2-5	TGTGCCAGCAGTTTCGGGACAGGGGGACAGCAGTACTTC	CASSFGTGGQQYF
few	TRBV6-5	.	TRBJ1-6	TGTGCCAGCAGTTACGGGCGCTCCTATAATTCACCCCTCCACTTT	CASSYGRSYNSPLHF
few	TRBV20-1	.	TRBJ2-5	TGCAGTGCTGAAGGGGCGGGAACGGAGACCCAGTACTTC	CSAEGAGTETQYF
.	TRBV20-1	.	TRBJ1-1	TGCAGTGCTAGTAGGGTGAACACTGAAGCTTTCTTT	CSASRVNTEAFF
few	TRBV20-1	.	TRBJ1-5	TGCAGTGCTAGGGAGGTAGGGGACCAGCCCCAGCATTTT	CSAREVGDQPQHF
.	TRBV28	.	TRBJ2-5	TGTACCAGCAGTTGGGACCTACAAGAGACCCAGTACTTC	CTSSWDLQETQYF
.	TRBV7-9	.	TRBJ1-1	TGTGCCAGCAGCTTAGCCGGGGTTGGAGTCACTGAAGCTTTCTTT	CASSLAGVGVTEAFF
.	TRBV7-6	TRBD1	TRBJ2-7	TGTGTCAGCAGCGCCGGGACAGTGGCACCAAGGGGAACCTACTACGAGCAGTACTTC	CVSSAGTVAPRGTYYEQYF
few	TRBV10-3	.	TRBJ1-4	TGTGCCACCCGGAACAGTGATGGCAAACTGTTTTTT	CATRNSDGKLFF
.	TRBV7-3	TRBD2	TRBJ2-1	TGTGCCAGCAGCCCCAGCGGGAGCGAGGTTGAGCAGTTCTTC	CASSPSGSEVEQFF
.	TRBV20-1	TRBD2	TRBJ2-7	TGCAGCGCTAGAGTCCCTAGCGGGGGGGCCTACGAGCAGTACTTC	CSARVPSGGAYEQYF
.	TRBV10-2	.	TRBJ2-7	TGCGCCAGCAGTGAGGCCAGTCCTGGCGGGGCCCTAAGGGAGCAGTACTTC	CASSEASPGGALREQYF
.	TRBV6-6	TRBD1	TRBJ1-1	TGTGCCAGCAGTTACAAGACAGGGAGAAACACTGAAGCTTTCTTT	CASSYKTGRNTEAFF
.	TRBV10-3	.	TRBJ2-7	TGTGCCATCAGTGTGGGAGAACGAGCTGAACCGTACTTC	CAISVGERAEPYF
.	TRBV7-8	.	TRBJ2-7	TGTGCCAGCAGCTCAGTGACTTCCCCGGTCTACGAGCAGTACTTC	CASSSVTSPVYEQYF
.	TRBV20-1	TRBD1	TRBJ2-4	TGCAGTGCTACGACGGACAGGGATGTTGTAGACATTCAGTACTTC	CSATTDRDVVDIQYF
.	TRBV5-1	TRBD1	TRBJ1-1	TGCGCCAGCAGCCCGATACAGGGGGCGAACACTGAAGCTTTCTTT	CASSPIQGANTEAFF
.	TRBV29-1	.	TRBJ2-1	TGCAGCGTTGCCCCCCTCAATGGGCAGTTCTTC	CSVAPLNGQFF
.	TRBV3-1	.	TRBJ1-4	TGTGCCAGCAGTTTAATCCCTAATGAAAAACGGTTTTTT	CASSLIPNEKRFF
.	TRBV6-1	.	TRBJ1-5	TGTGCCAGCCTCAGTTTGGGGATTAGCAATCAGCCCCAGCATTTT	CASLSLGISNQPQHF
.	TRBV29-1	.	TRBJ1-1	TGCAGCGTCTTTTCAGGGGATCCTGAAGCTTTCTTT	CSVFSGDPEAFF
.	TRBV7-9	.	TRBJ2-1	TGTGCCAGCAGCCCCCCTATAAGACCAGCGAGCTCCTACAATGAGCAGTTCTTC	CASSPPIRPASSYNEQFF
many	TRBV11-2	TRBD1	TRBJ2-7	TGTGCCAGCAGCTTAGAGTCCGACAGGGGTTACGAGCAGTACTTC	CASSLESDRGYEQYF
.	TRBV18	.	TRBJ2-5	TGTGCCAGCTCACCAGATCGTGGGGGATTAGGAGAGACCCAGTACTTC	CASSPDRGGLGETQYF
.	TRBV7-2	.	TRBJ1-6	TGTGCCAGCAGCTTCCTTGGGACAAATTCACCCCTCCACTTT	CASSFLGTNSPLHF
.	TRBV5-1	TRBD2	TRBJ2-1	TGCGCCAGTTCCTTTAAGCGGGAGTTCTACAATGAGCAGTTCTTC	CASSFKREFYNEQFF
.	TRBV20-1	.	TRBJ1-6	TGCAGTGCTGGTGGTTGGGAGACAGACTCTAATTCACCCCTCCACTTT	CSAGGWETDSNSPLHF
.	TRBV20-1	TRBD1	TRBJ2-3	TGCAGTGCTGTACAGGGGGCCCTCAAGTCGGCGCAGTATTTT	CSAVQGALKSAQYF
.	TRBV6-5	TRBD1	TRBJ2-2	TGTGCCAGCAAGGGGGACAGAAACACCGGGGAGCTGTTTTTT	CASKGDRNTGELFF
few	TRBV3-1	TRBD2	TRBJ2-5	TGTGCCAGCAGCCAACCAAGGGGACTAGCGGGGGAGACCCAGTACTTC	CASSQPRGLAGETQYF
many	TRBV7-6	.	TRBJ2-1	TGTGCCAGCAGCTTAGCATGGTCCGGGGGACCCTACAATGAGCAGTTCTTC	CASSLAWSGGPYNEQFF
.	TRBV4-2	TRBD1	TRBJ1-4	TGTGCCAGCAGCCAGGGACAGCCCGGAGGGGGGGAGATAGTAAAACTGTTTTTT	CASSQGQPGGGEIVKLFF
.	TRBV7-3	TRBD2	TRBJ2-3	TGTGCCAGCAGCTTAACGGGGAGCGGGGGTCCCCTAGGCACAGATACGCAGTATTTT	CASSLTGSGGPLGTDTQYF
.	TRBV6-1	TRBD1	TRBJ2-7	TGTGCCAGCGAACTCCGGGCAGGGGGTTTGTACGAGCAGTACTTC	CASELRAGGLYEQYF